A selection of T cell receptor beta chains follows, all from one sample in a study of shared clonotypes between healthy human individuals. Only in-frame clones appear in the TCRdb table, and some are missing; sequencing was by immunoSEQ multiplex PCR. The profile covers around 1,100,000 clones, with roughly 80% appearing a single time and 0.7% to 0.95% taken by the ten largest. Sequencing was carried out using memory CD4+ T cells from PBMCs. The receptor set was obtained from a man aged 18 to 35 in good health. Some clones in this sample may be carry-over from other donors' samples. The CDR3 runs from the conserved cysteine through the conserved F or W. The D gene is left open where the match is weak. Not all rows give a size; the values are once, few, many and, for expanded clones, a class.

>-|TRBJ2-2|TRBD1|TRBV25-1
CASSEIAGQGPSGELFF
TGTGCCAGCAGTGAAATTGCGGGACAGGGCCCAAGTGGGGAGCTGTTTTTT
>-|TRBJ1-1|TRBD1|TRBV19
CASSMGQGMNTEAFF
TGTGCCAGTAGTATGGGACAGGGGATGAACACTGAAGCTTTCTTT
>-|TRBJ2-1|-|TRBV27
CASSPPGHYDNEQFF
TGTGCCAGCAGTCCGCCGGGACACTATGACAATGAGCAGTTCTTC
>-|TRBJ2-2|TRBD1|TRBV4-1
CASSRGQGNTGELFF
TGCGCCAGCAGCCGGGGACAGGGAAACACCGGGGAGCTGTTTTTT
>-|TRBJ1-2|-|TRBV4-3
CASSPRREQWDGYTF
TGCGCCAGCAGCCCCCGCAGGGAGCAGTGGGATGGCTACACCTTC
>-|TRBJ2-3|-|TRBV18
CASSPRSLPDTQYF
TGTGCCAGCTCACCCCGCAGTCTCCCAGATACGCAGTATTTT
>-|TRBJ1-1|-|TRBV28
CASTGVGEITEAFF
TGTGCCAGCACGGGGGTCGGTGAGATCACTGAAGCTTTCTTT
>-|TRBJ2-1|-|TRBV29-1
CSVRAPGNRQFF
TGCAGCGTTCGGGCTCCGGGCAATCGGCAGTTCTTC
>-|TRBJ2-4|-|TRBV19
CASSMVENIQYF
TGTGCCAGTAGTATGGTGGAAAACATTCAGTACTTC
>-|TRBJ2-2|-|TRBV30
CAWSRRGSGSTGELFF
TGTGCCTGGAGCAGGCGGGGTAGCGGTAGCACCGGGGAGCTGTTTTTT
>-|TRBJ2-7|-|TRBV7-6
CASSLAGALSYEQYF
TGTGCCAGCAGCTTAGCGGGCGCCCTCTCCTACGAGCAGTACTTC
>-|TRBJ2-5|-|TRBV20-1
CSALIQETQYF
TGCAGTGCTTTAATACAAGAGACCCAGTACTTC
>-|TRBJ1-2|-|TRBV6-1
CASSAQGGDGYTF
TGTGCCAGCAGCGCACAGGGAGGGGATGGCTACACCTTC
>many|TRBJ2-1|TRBD1|TRBV15
CATSSGTGTRYNEQFF
TGTGCCACCAGCTCAGGGACAGGGACGCGGTACAATGAGCAGTTCTTC
>-|TRBJ2-7|-|TRBV11-2
CASSLVFRVGYEQYF
TGTGCCAGCAGCTTAGTCTTCAGGGTCGGGTACGAGCAGTACTTC
>many|TRBJ2-6|-|TRBV7-2
CASSFGGTGANVLTF
TGTGCCAGCAGCTTTGGGGGAACTGGGGCCAACGTCCTGACTTTC
>few|TRBJ2-5|-|TRBV20-1
CSASGEETQYF
TGCAGTGCTAGTGGAGAGGAGACCCAGTACTTC
>-|TRBJ2-2|TRBD2|TRBV4-1
CASSQGGTSGSFRELFF
TGCGCCAGCAGCCAAGGGGGTACTAGCGGGAGCTTTAGGGAGCTGTTTTTT
>-|TRBJ2-1|TRBD2|TRBV30
CAWSRLAGSWEQFF
TGTGCCTGGAGTCGACTAGCGGGATCCTGGGAGCAGTTCTTC
>-|TRBJ1-6|-|TRBV2
CASSEGRGRKSPLHF
TGTGCCAGCAGCGAAGGCCGGGGAAGGAAATCACCCCTCCACTTT
>-|TRBJ1-1|-|TRBV7-8
CASSLSAATGAAFF
TGTGCCAGCAGCTTATCGGCGGCCACCGGGGCGGCTTTCTTT
>-|TRBJ1-1|-|TRBV19
CASSALGRGDTEAFF
TGTGCCAGTAGTGCCCTGGGCAGGGGCGACACTGAAGCTTTCTTT
>-|TRBJ1-2|-|TRBV14
CASSPGLDYGYTF
TGTGCCAGCAGCCCAGGGTTAGACTATGGCTACACCTTC
>many|TRBJ1-1|-|TRBV6-1
CATTQEGNTEAFF
TGTGCCACTACACAAGAGGGGAACACTGAAGCTTTCTTT
>-|TRBJ1-5|-|TRBV2
CASRGDSNQPQHF
TGTGCCAGCAGGGGTGATAGCAATCAGCCCCAGCATTTT
>-|TRBJ2-2|-|TRBV10-3
CAISARRNTGELFF
TGTGCCATCAGTGCTAGAAGAAACACCGGGGAGCTGTTTTTT
>-|TRBJ1-3|-|TRBV25-1
CASSDSRGPGNTIYF
TGTGCCAGCAGTGATTCGAGAGGGCCTGGAAACACCATATATTTT